This section outlines one TCR beta chain sequence together with its context. The data were taken from a study of beta chain features in type 1 diabetes. Study summary: Examination covered around 100 million sorted cells spanning all samples.

It was via CD45RO/CCR7/CD25/CD127/CD95/CD27 that CD4+ naive, central memory, regulatory and stem cell-like memory cells were sorted. The entirety of the isolated RNA underwent reverse transcription, so expressed TCRB transcripts were sequenced. Regulatory, naive and central memory T cell samples averaged around 3.6 million reads. Libraries were prepared by immunoSEQ multiplex PCR; TCRdb keeps only in-frame clonotypes and omits some of them. The profile shows around 500,000 clones, approximately 10% of them singletons. Germline V gene sequence: CDR1 SNHLY, CDR2 FYNNEI. The CDR3 is 14 amino acids. Trimming stripped 4 bases from V and 1 base from J, with 10 bases between.

The TCR originated in a woman between 18 and 29 years old in good health. The chain combines TRBV2 with TRBJ1-2; D possibly corresponds to TRBD1 (5 bases). The sequencing sample was made of naive CD4+ T cells from blood. The CDR3 DNA reads as TGTGCCAGCAGTGGACAGCTTCTTAACTATGGCTACACCTTC. Protein sequence: CASSGQLLNYGYTF.